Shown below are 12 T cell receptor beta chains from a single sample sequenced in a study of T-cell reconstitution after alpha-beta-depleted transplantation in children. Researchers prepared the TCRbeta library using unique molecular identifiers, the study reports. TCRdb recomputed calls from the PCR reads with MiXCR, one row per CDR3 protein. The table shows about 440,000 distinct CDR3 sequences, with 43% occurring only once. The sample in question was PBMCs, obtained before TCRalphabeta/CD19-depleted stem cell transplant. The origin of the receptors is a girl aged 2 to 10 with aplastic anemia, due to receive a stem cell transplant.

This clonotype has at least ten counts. Written as DNA, the CDR3 is TGTGCCAGCAGAACGACAGACACTGAAGCTTTCTTT. It specifies CASRTTDTEAFF. The V gene is TRBV12-3 or TRBV12-4, the J gene TRBJ1-1; possible D gene TRBD1, 5 bases. V lost 6 bases and J lost 3, with 8 bases in between. The CDR3 sequence is 12 residues long.

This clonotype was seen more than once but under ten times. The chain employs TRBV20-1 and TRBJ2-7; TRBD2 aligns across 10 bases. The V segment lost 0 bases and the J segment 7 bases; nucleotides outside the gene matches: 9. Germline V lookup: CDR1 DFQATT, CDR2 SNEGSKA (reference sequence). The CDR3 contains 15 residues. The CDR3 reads CSARDSPAGLAEQYF. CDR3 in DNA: TGCAGTGCTAGAGATAGCCCCGCGGGACTAGCGGAGCAGTACTTC.

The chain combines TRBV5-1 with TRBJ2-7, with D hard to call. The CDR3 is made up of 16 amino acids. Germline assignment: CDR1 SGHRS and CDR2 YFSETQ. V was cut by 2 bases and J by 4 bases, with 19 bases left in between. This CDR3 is CASSLIPDWRGYEQYF. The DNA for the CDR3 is TGCGCCAGCAGCTTAATCCCTGACTGGAGAGGTTACGAGCAGTACTTC.

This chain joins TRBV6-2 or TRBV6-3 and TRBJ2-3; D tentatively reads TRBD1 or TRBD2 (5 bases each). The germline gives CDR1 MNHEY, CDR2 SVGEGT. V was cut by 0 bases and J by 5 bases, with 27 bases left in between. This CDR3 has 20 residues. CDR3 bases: TGTGCCAGCAGTTACTCCCCCAATTTATGGCCATCCCGGGACCTAGATACGCAGTATTTT. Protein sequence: CASSYSPNLWPSRDLDTQYF.

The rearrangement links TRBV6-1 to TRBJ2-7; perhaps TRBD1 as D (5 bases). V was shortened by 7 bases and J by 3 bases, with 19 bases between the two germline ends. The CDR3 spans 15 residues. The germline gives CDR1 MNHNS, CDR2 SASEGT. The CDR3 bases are TGTGCCAGCATCCCGGGTAAGGGGCTTCTCTACGAGCAGTACTTC. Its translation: CASIPGKGLLYEQYF.

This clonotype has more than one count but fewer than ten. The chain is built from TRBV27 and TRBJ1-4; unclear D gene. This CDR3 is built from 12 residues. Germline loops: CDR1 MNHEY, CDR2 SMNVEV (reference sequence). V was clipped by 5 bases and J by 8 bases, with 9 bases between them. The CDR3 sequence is CASSPSREKLFF. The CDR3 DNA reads TGTGCCAGCAGTCCGAGCAGAGAAAAACTGTTTTTT.

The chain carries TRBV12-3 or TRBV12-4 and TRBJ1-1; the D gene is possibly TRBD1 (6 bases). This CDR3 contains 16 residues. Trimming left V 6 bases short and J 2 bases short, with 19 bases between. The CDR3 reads CASSLLLGGANTEAFF. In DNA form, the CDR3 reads TGTGCCAGCAGCCTTCTCCTGGGGGGGGCTAACACTGAAGCTTTCTTT.

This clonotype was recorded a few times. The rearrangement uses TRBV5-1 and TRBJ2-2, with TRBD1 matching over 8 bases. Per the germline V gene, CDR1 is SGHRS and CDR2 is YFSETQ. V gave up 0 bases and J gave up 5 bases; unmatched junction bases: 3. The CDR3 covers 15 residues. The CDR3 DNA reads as TGCGCCAGCAGCTTGGACAGGGGGTGGACCGGGGAGCTGTTTTTT. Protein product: CASSLDRGWTGELFF.

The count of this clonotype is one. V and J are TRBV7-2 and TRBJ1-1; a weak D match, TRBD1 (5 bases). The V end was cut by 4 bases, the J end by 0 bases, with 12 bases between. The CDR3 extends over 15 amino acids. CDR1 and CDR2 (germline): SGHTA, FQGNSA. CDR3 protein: CASSSPTVMNTEAFF. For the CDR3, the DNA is TGTGCCAGCAGCTCCCCGACAGTCATGAACACTGAAGCTTTCTTT.

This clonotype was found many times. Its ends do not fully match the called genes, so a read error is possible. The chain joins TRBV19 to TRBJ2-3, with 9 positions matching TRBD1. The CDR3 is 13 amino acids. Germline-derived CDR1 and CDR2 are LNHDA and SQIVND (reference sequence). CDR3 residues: CATKDRGTDTQYF. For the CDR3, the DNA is TGTGCCACCAAGGACAGGGGCACGGATACGCAGTATTTT.

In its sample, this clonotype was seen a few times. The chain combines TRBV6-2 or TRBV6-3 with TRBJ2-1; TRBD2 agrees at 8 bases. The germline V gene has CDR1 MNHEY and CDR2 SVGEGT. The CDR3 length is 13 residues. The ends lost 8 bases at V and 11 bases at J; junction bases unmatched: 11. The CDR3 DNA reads TGTGCCAGCGCCGGGACTAGTGTAAATCAGCAGTTCTTC. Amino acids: CASAGTSVNQQFF.

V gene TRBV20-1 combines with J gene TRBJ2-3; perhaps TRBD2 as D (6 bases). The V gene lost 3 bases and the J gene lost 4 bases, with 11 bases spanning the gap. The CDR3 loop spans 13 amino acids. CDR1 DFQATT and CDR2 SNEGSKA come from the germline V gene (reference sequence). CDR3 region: CSASGRTADTQYF. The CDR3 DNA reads TGCAGTGCTAGCGGGAGAACCGCAGATACGCAGTATTTT.